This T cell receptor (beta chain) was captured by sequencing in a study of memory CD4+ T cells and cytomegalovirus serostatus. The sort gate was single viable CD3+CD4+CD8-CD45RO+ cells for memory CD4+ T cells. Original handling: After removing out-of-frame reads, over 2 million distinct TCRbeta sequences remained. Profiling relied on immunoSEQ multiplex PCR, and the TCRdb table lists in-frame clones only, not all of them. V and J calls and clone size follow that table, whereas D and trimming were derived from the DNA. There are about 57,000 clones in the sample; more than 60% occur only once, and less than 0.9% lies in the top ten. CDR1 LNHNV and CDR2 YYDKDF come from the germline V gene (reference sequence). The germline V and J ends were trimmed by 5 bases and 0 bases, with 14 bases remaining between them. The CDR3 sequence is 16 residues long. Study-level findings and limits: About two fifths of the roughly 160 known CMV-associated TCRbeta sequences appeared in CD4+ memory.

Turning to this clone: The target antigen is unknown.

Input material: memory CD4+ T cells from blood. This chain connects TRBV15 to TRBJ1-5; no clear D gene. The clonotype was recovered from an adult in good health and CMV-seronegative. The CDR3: CATSPRRQVSNQPQHF. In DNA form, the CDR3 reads TGTGCCACCAGCCCCAGGAGGCAGGTTAGCAATCAGCCCCAGCATTTT.